This TCR beta chain was recorded in a study of T-cell reconstitution after alpha-beta-depleted transplantation in children. CDR1 and CDR2 from the germline V gene are MNHEY and SMNVEV (reference sequence). This CDR3 is 12 amino acids long. V was clipped by 5 bases and J by 8 bases; unmatched bases: 5. This clonotype was seen a few times. TCRbeta library preparation incorporated unique molecular identifiers. Using its own MiXCR run on the PCR reads, TCRdb lists one record per CDR3 protein. This table holds 360,000 or so distinct CDR3 sequences, around 21% found once. The specimen comprised PBMCs from the stem cell graft donor, sampled from the stem cell graft. The chain has TRBV27 and TRBJ1-1, with TRBD1 matching over 7 bases. The receptor comes from a human donor who donated a stem cell graft to a child with acute myeloid leukemia. CDR3 sequence: CASSQTGLEAFF. The CDR3, as DNA: TGTGCCAGCAGTCAGACAGGGTTGGAAGCTTTCTTT.